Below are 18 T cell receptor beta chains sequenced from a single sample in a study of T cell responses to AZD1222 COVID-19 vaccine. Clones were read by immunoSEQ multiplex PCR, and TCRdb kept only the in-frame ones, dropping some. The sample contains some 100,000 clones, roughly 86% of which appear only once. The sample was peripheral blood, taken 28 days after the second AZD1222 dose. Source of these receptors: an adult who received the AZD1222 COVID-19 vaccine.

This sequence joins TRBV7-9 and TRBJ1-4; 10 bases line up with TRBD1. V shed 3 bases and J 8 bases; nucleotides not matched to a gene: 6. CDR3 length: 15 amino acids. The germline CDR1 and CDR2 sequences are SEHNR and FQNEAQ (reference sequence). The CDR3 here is CASSFSDRGREKLFF. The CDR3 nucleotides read TGTGCCAGCAGCTTCTCGGACAGGGGGAGGGAAAAACTGTTTTTT.

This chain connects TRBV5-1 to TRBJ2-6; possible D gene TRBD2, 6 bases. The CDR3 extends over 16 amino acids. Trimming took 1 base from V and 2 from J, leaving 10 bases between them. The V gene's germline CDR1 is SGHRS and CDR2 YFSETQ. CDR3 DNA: TGCGCCAGCAGCTTGATGCGGGGCACTGGGGCCAACGTCCTGACTTTC. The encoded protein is CASSLMRGTGANVLTF.

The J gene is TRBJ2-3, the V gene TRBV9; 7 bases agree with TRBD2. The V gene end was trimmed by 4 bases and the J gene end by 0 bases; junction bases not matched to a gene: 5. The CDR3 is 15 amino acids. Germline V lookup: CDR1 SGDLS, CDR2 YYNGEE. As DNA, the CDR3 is TGTGCCAGCAGCCCACCGACTAGCAGCACAGATACGCAGTATTTT. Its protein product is CASSPPTSSTDTQYF.

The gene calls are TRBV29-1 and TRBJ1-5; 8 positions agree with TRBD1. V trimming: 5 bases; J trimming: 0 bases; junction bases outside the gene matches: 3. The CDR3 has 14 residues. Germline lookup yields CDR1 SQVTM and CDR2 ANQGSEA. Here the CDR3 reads CSVTTGDSNQPQHF. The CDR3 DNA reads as TGCAGCGTTACGACAGGGGATAGCAATCAGCCCCAGCATTTT.

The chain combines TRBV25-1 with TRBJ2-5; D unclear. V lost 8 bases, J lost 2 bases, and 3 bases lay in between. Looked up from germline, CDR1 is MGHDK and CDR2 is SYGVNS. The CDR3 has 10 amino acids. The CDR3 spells CASGQETQYF. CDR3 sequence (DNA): TGTGCCAGCGGTCAAGAGACCCAGTACTTC.

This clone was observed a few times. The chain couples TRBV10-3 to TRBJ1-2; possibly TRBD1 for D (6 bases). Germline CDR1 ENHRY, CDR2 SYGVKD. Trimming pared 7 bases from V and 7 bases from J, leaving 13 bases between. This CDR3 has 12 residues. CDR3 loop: CAITPDRTGYTF. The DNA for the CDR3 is TGTGCCATCACTCCCGACAGGACTGGCTACACCTTC.

CDR3 DNA: TGTGCCAGCAGCTTAGCGGGACCACAAGGCGAGCAGTACTTC. Amino acid sequence: CASSLAGPQGEQYF. The chain carries TRBV7-6 and TRBJ2-7; possibly TRBD1 or TRBD2 for D (5 bases each). Deletions cut 0 bases from V and 6 bases from J, with 12 bases between. CDR1 and CDR2 from the germline V gene are SGHVS and FNYEAQ. The CDR3 loop spans 14 amino acids.

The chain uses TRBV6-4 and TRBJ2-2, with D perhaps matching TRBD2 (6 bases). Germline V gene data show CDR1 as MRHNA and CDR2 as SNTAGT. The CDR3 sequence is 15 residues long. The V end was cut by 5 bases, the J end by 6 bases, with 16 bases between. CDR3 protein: CASSLGDSLPGELFF. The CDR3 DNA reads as TGTGCCAGCAGTCTTGGGGACTCTCTCCCCGGGGAGCTGTTTTTT.

This chain's CDR3 is CASRPSGSSNNEQFF. CDR3 DNA: TGTGCCAGCAGGCCTAGCGGGAGTAGTAACAATGAGCAGTTCTTC. V and J are TRBV6-2 or TRBV6-3 and TRBJ2-1, with TRBD2 identical over 10 bases. Germline loops: CDR1 MNHEY, CDR2 SVGEGT. V shed 6 bases, J shed 5 bases, and the junction held 7 bases outside the gene matches. The length of the CDR3 is 15 residues.

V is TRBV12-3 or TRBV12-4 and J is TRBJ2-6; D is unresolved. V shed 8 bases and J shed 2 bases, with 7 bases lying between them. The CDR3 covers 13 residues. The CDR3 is CASERAGANVLTF. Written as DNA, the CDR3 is TGTGCCAGCGAACGCGCTGGGGCCAACGTCCTGACTTTC.

CDR3 loop: CASTPEALATSGANVLTF. DNA for the CDR3: TGTGCCAGCACCCCCGAAGCCCTAGCGACCTCTGGGGCCAACGTCCTGACTTTC. This rearrangement joins TRBV7-3 to TRBJ2-6, with D perhaps TRBD2 (6 bases). Germline V gives CDR1 SGHTA, CDR2 FQGTGA. The CDR3 is 18 residues long. The V and J ends lost 7 bases and 0 bases respectively, with 19 bases between them.

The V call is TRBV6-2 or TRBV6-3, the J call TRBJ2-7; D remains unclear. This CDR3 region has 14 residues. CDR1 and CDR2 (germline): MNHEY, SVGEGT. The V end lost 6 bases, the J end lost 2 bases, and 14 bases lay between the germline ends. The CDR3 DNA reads TGTGCCAGCAGCACCCTCGGCAGAGCCTACGAGCAGTACTTC. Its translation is CASSTLGRAYEQYF.

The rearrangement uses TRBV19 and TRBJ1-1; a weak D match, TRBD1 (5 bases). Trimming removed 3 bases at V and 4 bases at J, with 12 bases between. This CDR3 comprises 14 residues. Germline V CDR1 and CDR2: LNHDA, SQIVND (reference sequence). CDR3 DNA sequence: TGTGCCAGTAGTATTGGGGGAGTATTCACTGAAGCTTTCTTT. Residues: CASSIGGVFTEAFF.

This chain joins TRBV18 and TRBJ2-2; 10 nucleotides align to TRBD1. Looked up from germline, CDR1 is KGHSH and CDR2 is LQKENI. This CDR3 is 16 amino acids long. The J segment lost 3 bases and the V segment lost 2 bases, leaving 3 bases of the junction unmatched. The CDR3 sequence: CASSPSGTGDTGELFF. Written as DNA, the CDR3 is TGTGCCAGCTCACCATCCGGGACAGGGGACACCGGGGAGCTGTTTTTT. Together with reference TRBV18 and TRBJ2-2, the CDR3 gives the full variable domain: NAGVMQNPRHLVRRRGQEARLRCSPMKGHSHVYWYRQLPEEGLKFMVYLQKENIIDESGMPKERFSAEFPKEGPSILRIQQVVRGDSAAYFCASSPSGTGDTGELFFGEGSRLTVL.

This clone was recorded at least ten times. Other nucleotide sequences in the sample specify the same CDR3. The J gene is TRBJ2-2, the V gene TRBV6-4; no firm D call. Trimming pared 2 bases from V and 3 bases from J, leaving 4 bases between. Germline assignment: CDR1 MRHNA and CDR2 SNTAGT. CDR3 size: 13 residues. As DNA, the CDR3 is TGTGCCAGCAGTGACAGGGACACCGGGGAGCTGTTTTTT. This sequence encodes CASSDRDTGELFF.

CDR3 in amino acids: CSAKGTEAFF. CDR3 DNA sequence: TGCAGTGCTAAGGGGACAGAAGCTTTCTTT. This sequence joins TRBV20-1 and TRBJ1-1, with D perhaps TRBD1 (6 bases). CDR1 and CDR2 (germline): DFQATT, SNEGSKA (reference sequence). Trimming removed 4 bases from V and 8 bases from J, with 8 bases in between. The CDR3 totals 10 residues.

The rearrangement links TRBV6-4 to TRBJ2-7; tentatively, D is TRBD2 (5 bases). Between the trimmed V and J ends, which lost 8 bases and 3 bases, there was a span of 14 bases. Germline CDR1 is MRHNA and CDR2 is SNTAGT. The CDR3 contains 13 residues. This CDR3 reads CASVERSYYEQYF. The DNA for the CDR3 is TGTGCCAGCGTTGAGCGGTCCTACTACGAGCAGTACTTC.

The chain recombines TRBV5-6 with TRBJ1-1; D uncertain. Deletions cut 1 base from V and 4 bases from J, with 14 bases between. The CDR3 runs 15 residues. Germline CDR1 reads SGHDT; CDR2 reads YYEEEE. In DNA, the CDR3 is TGTGCCAGCAGCTTGAGCTACAGTCGTGTCACTGAAGCTTTCTTT. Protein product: CASSLSYSRVTEAFF.